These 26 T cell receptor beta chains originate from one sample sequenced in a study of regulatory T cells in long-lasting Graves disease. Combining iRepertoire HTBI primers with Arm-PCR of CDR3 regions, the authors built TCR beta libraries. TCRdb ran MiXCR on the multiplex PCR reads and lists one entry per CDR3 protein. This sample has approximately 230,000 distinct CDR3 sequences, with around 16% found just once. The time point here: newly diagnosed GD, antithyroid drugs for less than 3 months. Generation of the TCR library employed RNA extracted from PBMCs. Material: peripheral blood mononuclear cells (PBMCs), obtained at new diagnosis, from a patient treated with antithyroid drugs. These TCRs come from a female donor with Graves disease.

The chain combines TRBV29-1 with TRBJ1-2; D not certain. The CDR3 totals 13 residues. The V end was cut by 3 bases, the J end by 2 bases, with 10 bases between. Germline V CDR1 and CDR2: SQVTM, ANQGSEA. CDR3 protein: CSVEGGRNYGYTF. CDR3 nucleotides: TGCAGCGTTGAGGGTGGCAGGAACTATGGCTACACCTTC.

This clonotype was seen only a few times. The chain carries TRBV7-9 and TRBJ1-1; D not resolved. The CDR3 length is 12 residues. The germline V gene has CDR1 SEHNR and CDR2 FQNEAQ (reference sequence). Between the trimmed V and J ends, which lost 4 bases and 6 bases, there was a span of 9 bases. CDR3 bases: TGTGCCAGCAGCTCCGGTCCCGCTGAAGCTTTCTTT. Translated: CASSSGPAEAFF.

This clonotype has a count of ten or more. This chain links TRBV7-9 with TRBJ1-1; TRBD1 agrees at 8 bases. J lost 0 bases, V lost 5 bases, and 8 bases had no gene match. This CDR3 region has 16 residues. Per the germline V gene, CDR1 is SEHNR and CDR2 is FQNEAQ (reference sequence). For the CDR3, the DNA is TGTGCCAGCAGCCGAAGACAGGGGCCTCTGAACACTGAAGCTTTCTTT. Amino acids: CASSRRQGPLNTEAFF.

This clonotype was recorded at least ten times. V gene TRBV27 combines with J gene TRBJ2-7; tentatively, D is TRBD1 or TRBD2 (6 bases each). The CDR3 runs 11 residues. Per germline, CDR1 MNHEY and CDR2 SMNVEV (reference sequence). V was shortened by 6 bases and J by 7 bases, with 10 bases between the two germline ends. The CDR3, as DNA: TGTGCCAGCAGCCAAGGGGGGGAGCAGTACTTC. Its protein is CASSQGGEQYF.

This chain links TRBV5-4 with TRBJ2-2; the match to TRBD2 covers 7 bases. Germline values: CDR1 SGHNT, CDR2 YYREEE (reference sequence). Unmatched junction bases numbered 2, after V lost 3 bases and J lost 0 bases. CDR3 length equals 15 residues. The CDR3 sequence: CASSWDYSNTGELFF. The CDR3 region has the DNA TGTGCCAGCAGCTGGGACTACTCGAACACCGGGGAGCTGTTTTTT.

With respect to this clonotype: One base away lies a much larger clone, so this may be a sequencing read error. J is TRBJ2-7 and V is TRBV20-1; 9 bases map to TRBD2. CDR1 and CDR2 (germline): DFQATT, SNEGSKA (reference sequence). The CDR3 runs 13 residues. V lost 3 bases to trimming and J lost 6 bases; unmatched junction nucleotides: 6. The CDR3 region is CSASFGTSLEQYF. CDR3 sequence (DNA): TGCAGTGCTAGTTTCGGGACTAGCCTCGAGCAGTACTTC.

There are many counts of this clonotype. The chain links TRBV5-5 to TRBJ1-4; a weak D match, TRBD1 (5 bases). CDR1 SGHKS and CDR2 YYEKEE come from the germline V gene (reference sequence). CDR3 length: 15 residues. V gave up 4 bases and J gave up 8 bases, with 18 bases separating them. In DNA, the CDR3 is TGTGCCAGCAGCACCGGGGATGGGACGCTAGAAAAACTGTTTTTT. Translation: CASSTGDGTLEKLFF.

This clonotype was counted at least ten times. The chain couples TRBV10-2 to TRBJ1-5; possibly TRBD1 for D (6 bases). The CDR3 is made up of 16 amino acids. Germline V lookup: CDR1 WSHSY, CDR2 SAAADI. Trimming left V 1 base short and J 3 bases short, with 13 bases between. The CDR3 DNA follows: TGCGCCAGCAGTGAGTTTAGGGGGGGCTACAATCAGCCCCAGCATTTT. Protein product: CASSEFRGGYNQPQHF.

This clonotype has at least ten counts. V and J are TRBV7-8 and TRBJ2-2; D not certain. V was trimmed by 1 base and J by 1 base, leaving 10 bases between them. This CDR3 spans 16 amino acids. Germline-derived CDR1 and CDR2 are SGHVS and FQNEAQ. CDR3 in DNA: TGTGCCAGCAGCTTAGGCCCCGACCTGAACACCGGGGAGCTGTTTTTT. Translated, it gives CASSLGPDLNTGELFF.

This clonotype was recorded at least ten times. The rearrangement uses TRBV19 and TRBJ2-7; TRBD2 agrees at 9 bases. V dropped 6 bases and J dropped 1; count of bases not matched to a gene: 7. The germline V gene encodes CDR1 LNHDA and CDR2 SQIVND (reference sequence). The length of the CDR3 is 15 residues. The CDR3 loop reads CASSLRTSESYEQYF. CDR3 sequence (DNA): TGTGCCAGTAGCCTGAGGACTAGCGAATCCTACGAGCAGTACTTC.

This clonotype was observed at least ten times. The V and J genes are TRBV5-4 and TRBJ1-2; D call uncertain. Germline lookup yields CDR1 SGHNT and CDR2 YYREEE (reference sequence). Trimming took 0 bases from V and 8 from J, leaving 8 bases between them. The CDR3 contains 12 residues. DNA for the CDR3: TGTGCCAGCAGCTTGGATGGGGAAGGCTACACCTTC. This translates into CASSLDGEGYTF.

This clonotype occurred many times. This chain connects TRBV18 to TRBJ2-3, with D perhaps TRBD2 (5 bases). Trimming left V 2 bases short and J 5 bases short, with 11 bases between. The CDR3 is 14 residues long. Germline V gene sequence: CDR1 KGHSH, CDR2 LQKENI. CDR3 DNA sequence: TGTGCCAGCTCACCAGAGCGGTTCGAAGATACGCAGTATTTT. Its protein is CASSPERFEDTQYF.

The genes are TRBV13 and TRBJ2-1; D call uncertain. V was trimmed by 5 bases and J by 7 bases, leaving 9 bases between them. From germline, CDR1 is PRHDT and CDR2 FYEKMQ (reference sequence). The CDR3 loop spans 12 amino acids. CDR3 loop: CASSVPANEQFF. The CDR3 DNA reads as TGTGCCAGCAGCGTACCGGCAAATGAGCAGTTCTTC.

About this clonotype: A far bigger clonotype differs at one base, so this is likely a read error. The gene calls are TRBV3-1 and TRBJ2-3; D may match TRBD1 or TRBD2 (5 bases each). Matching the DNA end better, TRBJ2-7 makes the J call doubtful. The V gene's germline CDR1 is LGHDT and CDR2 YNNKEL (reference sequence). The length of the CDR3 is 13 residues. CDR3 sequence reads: CASSQVLRGEQYF. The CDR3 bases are TGTGCCAGCAGCCAAGTTTTGAGGGGCGAGCAGTACTTC.

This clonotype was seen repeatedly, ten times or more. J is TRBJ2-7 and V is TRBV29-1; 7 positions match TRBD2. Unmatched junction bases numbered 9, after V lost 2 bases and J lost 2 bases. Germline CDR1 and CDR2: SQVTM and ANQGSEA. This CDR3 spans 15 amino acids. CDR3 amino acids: CSVELGKRGAYEQYF. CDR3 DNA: TGCAGCGTTGAACTTGGCAAGCGGGGAGCCTACGAGCAGTACTTC.

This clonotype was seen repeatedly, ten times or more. CDR3 coding DNA: TGTGCCAGCAGTTCACCGGGACAGGGTGGCCGCACAGATACGCAGTATTTT. Its protein is CASSSPGQGGRTDTQYF. This chain links TRBV27 with TRBJ2-3; 9 positions match TRBD1. V lost 4 bases, J lost 1 base, and 9 bases stayed unmatched. The germline gives CDR1 MNHEY, CDR2 SMNVEV (reference sequence). The CDR3 extends over 17 amino acids.

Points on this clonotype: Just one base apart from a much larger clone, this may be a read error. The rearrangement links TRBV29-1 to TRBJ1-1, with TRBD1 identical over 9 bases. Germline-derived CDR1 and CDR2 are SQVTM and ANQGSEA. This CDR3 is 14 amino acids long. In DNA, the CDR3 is TGCAGCTCTAGCCAGGTACAGGGGGCAATTGAAGCTTACTTT. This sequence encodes CSSSQVQGAIEAYF.

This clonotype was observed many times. The CDR3 DNA reads TGTGCCAGCAGTTTTCGGGGAGAGACCCAGTACTTC. This sequence encodes CASSFRGETQYF. V gene TRBV28 combines with J gene TRBJ2-5, with TRBD2 as a possible D gene (5 bases). Germline assignment: CDR1 MDHEN and CDR2 SYDVKM. The length of the CDR3 is 12 residues. V was cut by 3 bases and J by 4 bases, with 6 bases left in between.

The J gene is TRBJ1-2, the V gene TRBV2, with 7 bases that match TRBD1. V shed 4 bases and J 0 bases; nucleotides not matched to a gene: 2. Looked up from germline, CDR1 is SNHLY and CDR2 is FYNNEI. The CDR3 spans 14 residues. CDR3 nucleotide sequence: TGTGCCAGCAGTGGGACAGGATCTAACTATGGCTACACCTTC. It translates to CASSGTGSNYGYTF.

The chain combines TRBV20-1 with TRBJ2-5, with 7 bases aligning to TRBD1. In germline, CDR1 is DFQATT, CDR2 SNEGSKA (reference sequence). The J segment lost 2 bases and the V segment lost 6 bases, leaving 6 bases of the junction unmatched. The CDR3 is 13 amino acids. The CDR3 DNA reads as TGCAGTGCCCCGGGACAGCGACAAGAGACCCAGTACTTC. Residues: CSAPGQRQETQYF.

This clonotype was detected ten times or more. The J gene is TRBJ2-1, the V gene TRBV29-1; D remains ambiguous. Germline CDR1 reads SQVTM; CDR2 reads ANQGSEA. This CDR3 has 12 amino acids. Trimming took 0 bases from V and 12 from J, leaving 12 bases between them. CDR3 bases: TGCAGCGTTGAAGAGTATAGTACGAGGCAGTTCTTC. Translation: CSVEEYSTRQFF.

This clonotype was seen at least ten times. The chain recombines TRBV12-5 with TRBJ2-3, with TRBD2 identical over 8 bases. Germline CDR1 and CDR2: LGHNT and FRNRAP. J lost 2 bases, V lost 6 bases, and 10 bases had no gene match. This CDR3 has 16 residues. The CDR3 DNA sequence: TGTGCTAGTGGCCTTCGGGTAGCGGGGCTCACAGATACGCAGTATTTT. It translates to CASGLRVAGLTDTQYF.

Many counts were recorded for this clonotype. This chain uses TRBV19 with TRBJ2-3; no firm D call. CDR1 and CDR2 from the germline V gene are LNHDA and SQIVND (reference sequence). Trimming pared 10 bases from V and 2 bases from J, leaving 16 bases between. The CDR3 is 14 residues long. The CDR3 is CATSLGRSTDTQYF. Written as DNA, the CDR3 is TGTGCCACGTCCCTCGGCAGATCCACAGATACGCAGTATTTT.

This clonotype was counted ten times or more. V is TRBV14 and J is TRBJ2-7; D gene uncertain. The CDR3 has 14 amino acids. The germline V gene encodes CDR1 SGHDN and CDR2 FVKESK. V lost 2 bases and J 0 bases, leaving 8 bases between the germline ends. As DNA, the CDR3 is TGTGCCAGCAGCCAAAGCAGGAGCTCCTACGAGCAGTACTTC. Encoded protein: CASSQSRSSYEQYF.

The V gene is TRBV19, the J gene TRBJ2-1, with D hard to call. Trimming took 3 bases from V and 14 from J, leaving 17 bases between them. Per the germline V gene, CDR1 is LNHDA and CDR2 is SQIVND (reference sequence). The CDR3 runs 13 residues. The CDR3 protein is CASSIRPFRSEFF. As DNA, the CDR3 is TGTGCCAGTAGTATCCGTCCCTTCAGATCGGAGTTCTTC.

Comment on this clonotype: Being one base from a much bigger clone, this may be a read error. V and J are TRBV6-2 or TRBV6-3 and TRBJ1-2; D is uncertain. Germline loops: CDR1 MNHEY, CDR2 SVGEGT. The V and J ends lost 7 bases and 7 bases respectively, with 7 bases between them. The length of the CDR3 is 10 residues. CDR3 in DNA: TGTGCCAGCATGGCGGTTGGCTACACCTTC. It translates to CASMAVGYTF.